The TCR beta chain under discussion was sequenced for a study of regulatory T cells in long-lasting Graves disease (dated by TCRdb to about 2021). A note on the overall study: Newly diagnosed Graves' disease patients had taken antithyroid drugs for less than 3 months. Persistent Graves' disease patients were compared with newly diagnosed Graves' disease patients by peripheral blood TCR sequencing and RNA sequencing. The study took place in China and was registered as a clinical trial. A total of some 33 samples were covered by TCR sequencing, comprising approximately 13 persistent and around 20 newly diagnosed Graves' disease patients.

The CDR3 covers 13 residues, taking in both the cysteine and the phenylalanine. Only the CDR3 region is kept as DNA, spanning 39 bases read in frame from base 1. V is clipped by 1 base and J by 8 bases, and the sequence between their germline boundaries is 11 bases long. Here is what the overall study found, with its caveats: TRBV28, TRBJ1-2 and TRBJ2-5 were preferentially used in persistent disease, while TRBV20-1 and TRBJ2-1 were favored in newly diagnosed disease. Persistent Graves' disease patients showed lower TCR Shannon entropy and fewer highly expanded clones than newly diagnosed patients, suggesting clonal expansion. Sequencing and analysis were limited to the TCR beta chain. Persistent patients shared more public clonotypes among themselves (approximately 2,500) than newly diagnosed patients did (roughly 910). The authors noted that the small sample size was a limitation that may lower accuracy. Only peripheral blood was studied, because thyroid tissue, the primary lesion, was inaccessible.

The library was built by means of multiplex PCR. Sequencing relied on an Illumina HiSeq 4000. TCR beta libraries were built with iRepertoire HTBI primers and Arm-PCR amplification of CDR3 regions. PCR products were gel purified before sequencing. On the study's bioinformatics: Gene usage analysis of CDR3 amino acid clonotypes used the 62 TRBV and about 13 TRBJ segments found across samples. Filtered high-quality paired reads were merged into contigs using COPE and FqMerger. BLAST was used to align contigs to the IMGT TRBV, TRBD and TRBJ reference genes, and CDR3 was defined following IMGT. Any clonotype with a frequency above 0.1% was counted as a highly expanded clone. Shannon entropy was used to measure repertoire diversity, and the Gini coefficient was used to measure V-J evenness. A clonotype was considered public if more than one individual shared it. Using fastp at Q25 and MiXCR, TCRdb reprocessed the public reads and kept productive beta chains. Rows with one shared CDR3 protein collapse into an entry with the most common genes and DNA. In this record, the V and J calls reflect TCRdb's handling and not the investigators' own analysis. Counted in this sample were under 800,000 distinct CDR3 sequences; approximately 15% of them appeared once. Clones ranked in the top ten supply approximately 20% of the sample.

The time point tag for this specimen amounts to: newly diagnosed GD, antithyroid drugs for less than 3 months. For both TCR sequencing and RNA sequencing, RNA was extracted from PBMCs in TRIzol. The diagnosis of Graves' disease was made according to American Thyroid Association guidelines. Recruitment of patients was carried out at an endocrinology department in Xi'an, China. Each patient gave about 10 milliliters of peripheral blood, collected in an EDTA anticoagulant tube. Ficoll Paque Plus density gradient separation was used to isolate PBMCs, and no further T cell sorting was performed. An Agilent 2100 Bioanalyzer and agarose gel were used to check RNA quality, and a NanoDrop 2000 was used to measure RNA concentration. Ten or more counts support this clonotype. It has no known antigen specificity. The record has no base qualities; no much larger clone is one base away. These data were likewise used in another study, on T cells in Graves' hyperthyroidism and ophthalmopathy. The second source states: Graves' hyperthyroidism was defined as stable when no progression to ophthalmopathy occurred over 18 months of follow-up. Hyperthyroidism patients were newly diagnosed, with disease duration under 2 months, and aged 18 to 65 years. The study excluded patients with uncontrolled infections, other autoimmune diseases, pregnancy or lactation. Diagnoses were established on the basis of clinical symptoms, serum thyroxine and TRAb, thyroid ultrasound, and orbital computed tomography. A first-round RT-PCR of the TCR CDR3 used the HTBI primer set with the Qiagen OneStep RT-PCR kit. Most expanded thyroid clonotypes (frequency above 0.001) were also found in blood, which suggests that blood repertoires may mirror thyroid immune responses. A model built on a 13 V-J signature distinguished ophthalmopathy from stable hyperthyroidism, reaching 85% to 90% sensitivity and 81% to 83% specificity in cross-validation and 80%/75% in testing. In validation, the model predicted progression to ophthalmopathy a median of about 6 months before onset, with 70% to 71% sensitivity and nearly 75% specificity. To identify distinguishing TCR V-J signatures, a discovery cohort of 100 or so patients was used, comprising 43 with Graves' ophthalmopathy and under 60 with stable Graves' hyperthyroidism. Prospective prediction of ophthalmopathy was tested in an independent validation cohort consisting of 18 hyperthyroidism patients and more than 15 patients who later progressed to ophthalmopathy. The 90 to 100 discovery patients were randomly divided into training and test sets at a 7:3 ratio. Thyroid tissue and blood T-cell repertoires from several Graves' hyperthyroidism patients were also compared in the study. After blood sampling, hyperthyroidism patients were treated with methimazole at a starting dose of 30 mg daily, and ophthalmopathy patients were treated with high-dose intravenous methylprednisolone. Libraries were constructed in a second round of multiplex PCR, after which size selection and purification were carried out. The libraries were sequenced on an Illumina HiSeq2000 using paired-end 100 bp reads. SOAPnuke was used to process the raw data, removing reads that contained adapters or uncalled bases, had a mean Phred below 15, or lacked an exact match to the constant primer or identifier. COPE v1.2.5 was used to merge the high-quality paired reads, and each unique nucleotide sequence was defined as a clonotype. MiTCR v1.1 was used to align the clonotypes against IMGT TRBV, TRBD and TRBJ reference segments. Only V-J combinations with frequency above 0.0001, covering about 99% of repertoires, were analysed. The TCS score was defined as the ratio of F50 (clonal expansion) to E x V (chaos), calculated using BLOSUM62-based TCRdist between CDR3 peptides within each V-J. Welch's t-statistics and random forest reduced around 550 V-J features to roughly 13, which were used in a naive Bayes classifier (R e1071). No statistical method was used to fix the sample size in advance, and group allocation was not hidden from the investigators. The paper describes TCR Vbeta CDR3 sequencing of about 140 peripheral blood samples, made up of some 40 ophthalmopathy patients, approximately 73 hyperthyroidism patients and 17 progressor patients.

The TCR originated in a woman aged 25 to 45 with Graves disease. Donor details come from another sample of the same person, matched by shared clones. Rearrangement joined TRBV12-3 or TRBV12-4 to TRBJ1-1; the D gene is perhaps TRBD1, on 5 matching bases. Specimen: peripheral blood mononuclear cells (PBMCs), collected at new diagnosis, from a patient treated with antithyroid drugs. The sequenced DNA is TGTGCCAGCAGTTTAGGGCAGGGAGGGGAAGCTTTCTTT. Its protein product is CASSLGQGGEAFF.